This T cell receptor beta chain appears in the sequencing data of a study of blood T cell repertoires in COVID-19. Remarks on this clone: The junction does not match germline at one end; this may be a read error.

The CDR3 sequence is 15 residues long. The V gene's germline CDR1 is SSHAT and CDR2 FNYEAQ (reference sequence). Data came from immunoSEQ multiplex PCR; TCRdb stores just in-frame clones and leaves some out. The table records about 190,000 clones, 80% to 90% of them present only once. The chain employs TRBV7-7 and TRBJ1-6, with 7 nucleotides matching TRBD1. The sample consisted of peripheral blood. The source of this sequence is a man aged 25 to 45 with active or convalescent COVID-19. CDR3 in amino acids: CASSLDRAGNSPLHF. The DNA of the CDR3 is TGTGCTAGCAGCTTAGACAGGGCAGGGAATTCACCCCTCCACTTT.